This TCR beta chain is drawn from a study of breast tumors, draining lymph nodes, adjacent tissues. Study-wide results and limits: The lymph node origin of tumor T cells was framed as consistent with a hypothesis, not demonstrated. Compared with basal-like, luminal-like tumors shared significantly more repertoire with nontumor tissue. Tumor TCR diversity was below lymph nodes but above nontumor tissue.

This CDR3 comprises 13 residues. Germline CDR1 is SSHAT and CDR2 is FNYEAQ (reference sequence). Axillary draining lymph nodes of breast cancer patients supplied the node samples. With regard to this clonotype: Its antigen is currently unknown. This may stem from a read error, because a much larger clone lies one nucleotide away.

MiXCR was run by TCRdb on the multiplex PCR reads, yielding one entry per CDR3 protein. The table records some 150,000 distinct CDR3 sequences, roughly 35% of them present only once. This TCR was recovered from a female donor with breast cancer. Some clones in this sample may be carry-over from other donors' samples. Material for sequencing was axillary lymph node tissue. The chain joins TRBV7-7 to TRBJ2-3; D call uncertain. CDR3: CASSLSGTDTQYF. CDR3 sequence (DNA): TGTGCTAGCAGCTTAAGCGGCACAGATACGCAGTATTTT.